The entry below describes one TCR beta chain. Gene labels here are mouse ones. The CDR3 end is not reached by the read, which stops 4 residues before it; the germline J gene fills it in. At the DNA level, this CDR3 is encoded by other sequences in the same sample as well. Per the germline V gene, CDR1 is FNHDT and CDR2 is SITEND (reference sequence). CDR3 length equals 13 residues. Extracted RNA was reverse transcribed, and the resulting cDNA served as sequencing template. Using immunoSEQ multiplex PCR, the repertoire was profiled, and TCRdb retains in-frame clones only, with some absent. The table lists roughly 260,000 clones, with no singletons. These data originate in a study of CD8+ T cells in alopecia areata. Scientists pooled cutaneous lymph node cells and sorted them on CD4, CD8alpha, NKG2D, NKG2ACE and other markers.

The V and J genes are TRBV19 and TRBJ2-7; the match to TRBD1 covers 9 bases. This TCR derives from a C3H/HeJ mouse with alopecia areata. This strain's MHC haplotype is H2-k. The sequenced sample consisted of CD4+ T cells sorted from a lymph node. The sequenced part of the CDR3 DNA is TGTGCCAGCAGTCCGCGGACAGGGGAT. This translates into CASSPRTGD. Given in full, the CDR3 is CASSPRTGDEQYF.